The sequence of this T cell receptor beta chain was determined in a study of blood T cell repertoires in COVID-19. The wider study: Donors in the United States, Italy and Spain gave samples during acute or convalescent COVID-19.

The V and J ends lost 0 bases and 3 bases respectively, with 15 bases between them. The CDR3 totals 16 residues. From germline, CDR1 is MNHEY and CDR2 SVGAGI. Methods used by the authors: From reference gene primer amplification, estimates of nucleated cell counts were derived. Clones were read by immunoSEQ multiplex PCR, and TCRdb kept only the in-frame ones, dropping some. The V and J calls and clone size come from that table; D and trimming were worked out from the DNA. The repertoire has 150,000 or so clones, around four fifths of them found once; the top ten carry 35% to 45%. The rearrangement uses TRBV6-5 and TRBJ2-7; D possibly corresponds to TRBD2 (6 bases). The sample comprised peripheral blood. The receptor was derived from a human donor in a cohort sampled during active COVID-19. CDR3 residues: CASSYSRTNGGYEQYF. The CDR3 region has the DNA TGTGCCAGCAGTTACTCGAGGACAAACGGGGGCTACGAGCAGTACTTC.